The next 27 T cell receptor beta chains were all read from a single sample in a study of technical replicates of blood from several donors. The table came from immunoSEQ multiplex PCR; TCRdb's copy has only in-frame clones and leaves some out. The sample shows tens of thousands of clones, approximately 95% of them seen only once. Material: T cells isolated from PBMCs. Source of these receptors: a human donor in good health.

V and J are TRBV13 and TRBJ1-2, with 9 positions matching TRBD1. V was clipped by 4 bases and J by 4 bases; unmatched bases: 10. Germline V lookup: CDR1 PRHDT, CDR2 FYEKMQ (reference sequence). CDR3 length: 16 amino acids. The CDR3 loop reads CASSSGDRDVFYGYTF. DNA for the CDR3: TGTGCCAGCAGCTCCGGGGACAGGGATGTTTTCTATGGCTACACCTTC.

This chain uses TRBV19 with TRBJ2-7; TRBD1 might be the D (6 bases). The ends were cut back, 6 bases at V and 3 bases at J, with 12 bases in the middle. Germline loops: CDR1 LNHDA, CDR2 SQIVND (reference sequence). This CDR3 has 13 amino acids. The CDR3 is CASSLNRDYEQYF. DNA for the CDR3: TGTGCCAGTAGCCTTAACAGGGACTACGAGCAGTACTTC. Combining the CDR3 with reference TRBV19 and TRBJ2-7 gives the whole variable domain DGGITQSPKYLFRKEGQNVTLSCEQNLNHDAMYWYRQDPGQGLRLIYYSQIVNDFQKGDIAEGYSVSREKKESFPLTVTSAQKNPTAFYLCASSLNRDYEQYFGPGTRLTVT.

This clone has a single count. The rearrangement links TRBV4-3 to TRBJ1-3; 8 bases are a match to TRBD1. Germline loops: CDR1 LGHNA, CDR2 YSLEER. The CDR3 contains 17 residues. Germline trimming cut 1 base from V and 1 base from J; bases unmatched to any gene: 6. The CDR3 region has the DNA TGCGCCAGCAGCCAAGTTCAGGGGGCGGAATCTGGAAACACCATATATTTT. Protein product: CASSQVQGAESGNTIYF.

The chain combines TRBV7-8 with TRBJ1-5; 10 positions agree with TRBD1. V lost 2 bases, J lost 3 bases, and 10 bases stayed unmatched. The CDR3 has 18 residues. Germline V gene lookup returns CDR1 SGHVS and CDR2 FQNEAQ. CDR3 sequence (DNA): TGTGCCAGCAGCTTAACCCCCGGGACAGGGGCGCCCAATCAGCCCCAGCATTTT. It encodes CASSLTPGTGAPNQPQHF.

The J gene is TRBJ1-4, the V gene TRBV6-1; D is unresolved. CDR1 MNHNS and CDR2 SASEGT come from the germline V gene. V lost 11 bases and J lost 8, with 15 bases in between. This CDR3 comprises 12 residues. CDR3 coding DNA: TGTGCCGTCCGGGATCACTGGGAAAAACTGTTTTTT. This sequence encodes CAVRDHWEKLFF.

The CDR3 DNA reads as TGTGCCAGCAGTGGAGGGACAGCCAATGAGCAGTTCTTC. It translates to CASSGGTANEQFF. The chain couples TRBV6-4 to TRBJ2-1, with 7 bases that match TRBD1. Germline CDR1 and CDR2: MRHNA and SNTAGT. This CDR3 region has 13 residues. J lost 6 bases, V lost 4 bases, and 3 bases had no gene match.

This rearrangement joins TRBV7-2 to TRBJ2-1; 7 positions match TRBD2. Germline lookup yields CDR1 SGHTA and CDR2 FQGNSA. This CDR3 is 16 amino acids long. The V segment lost 5 bases and the J segment 7 bases; nucleotides outside the gene matches: 14. The CDR3 DNA follows: TGTGCCAGCAGCCTATCGACTAGCCCACCAAGGAATGAGCAGTTCTTC. Protein: CASSLSTSPPRNEQFF.

This clone appeared once. The chain is built from TRBV9 and TRBJ1-5; D gene unclear. V lost 4 bases and J 6 bases, leaving 14 bases between the germline ends. This CDR3 is 14 amino acids long. Germline-derived CDR1 and CDR2 are SGDLS and YYNGEE. CDR3 bases: TGTGCCAGCAGCAAATCGGGTTTAGGTCAGCCCCAGCATTTT. Its protein is CASSKSGLGQPQHF.

The chain couples TRBV9 to TRBJ2-3; the D gene is possibly TRBD1 (6 bases). Deletions cut 3 bases from V and 0 bases from J, with 8 bases between. The CDR3 runs 14 residues. CDR1 and CDR2 from the germline V gene are SGDLS and YYNGEE. This CDR3 reads CASSEQGSTDTQYF. CDR3 DNA: TGTGCCAGCAGCGAACAGGGAAGCACAGATACGCAGTATTTT.

The V call is TRBV5-5, the J call TRBJ2-5, with 9 positions matching TRBD1. The trim removed 3 bases at V and 4 bases at J, leaving 7 bases unmatched. This CDR3 has 15 residues. CDR1 is SGHKS, CDR2 YYEKEE, per germline (reference sequence). For the CDR3, the DNA is TGTGCCAGCAGCTCCGGGACAGGGTGGTCAGAGACCCAGTACTTC. It encodes CASSSGTGWSETQYF. The variable domain in full, completed from reference TRBV5-5 and TRBJ2-5, reads DAGVTQSPTHLIKTRGQQVTLRCSPISGHKSVSWYQQVLGQGPQFIFQYYEKEERGRGNFPDRFSARQFPNYSSELNVNALLLGDSALYLCASSSGTGWSETQYFGPGTRLLVL.

The rearrangement joins TRBV10-1 to TRBJ2-3; D is undetermined. Between the trimmed V and J ends, which lost 4 bases and 0 bases, there was a span of 8 bases. Germline CDR1 and CDR2: WNHNN and SYGVQD (reference sequence). This CDR3 has 14 residues. CDR3 sequence: CASSGSGSTDTQYF. For the CDR3, the DNA is TGCGCCAGCAGTGGATCCGGGAGCACAGATACGCAGTATTTT.

This chain links TRBV30 with TRBJ2-2; 7 nucleotides match TRBD2. Germline CDR1 GTSNPN, CDR2 SVGIG (reference sequence). The CDR3 is made up of 15 amino acids. Unmatched junction bases numbered 2, after V lost 0 bases and J lost 1 base. The CDR3 DNA sequence: TGTGCCTGGAGTGTTGAGCGGGGGAACACCGGGGAGCTGTTTTTT. Its protein product is CAWSVERGNTGELFF.

The rearrangement joins TRBV28 to TRBJ1-5; D gene ambiguous. The CDR3 is made up of 13 amino acids. Per germline, CDR1 MDHEN and CDR2 SYDVKM. Trimming removed 7 bases at V and 9 bases at J, with 16 bases between. CDR3 sequence (DNA): TGTGCCAGCATTGATTCGGGGATCAGGCCCCAGCATTTT. Translated, it gives CASIDSGIRPQHF.

V usage is TRBV6-1 and J usage is TRBJ2-7; D not certain. Germline loops: CDR1 MNHNS, CDR2 SASEGT. The CDR3 covers 15 residues. Between the trimmed V and J ends, which lost 4 bases and 3 bases, there was a span of 16 bases. The CDR3 DNA sequence: TGTGCCAGCAGTGGACTCAGAAAAGAGTTCTACGAGCAGTACTTC. Translated: CASSGLRKEFYEQYF.

This clone came up once. The chain uses TRBV7-9 and TRBJ2-1, with 7 positions matching TRBD1. J was trimmed by 3 bases and V by 4 bases; bases with no gene match: 6. In germline, CDR1 is SEHNR, CDR2 FQNEAQ (reference sequence). The CDR3 spans 15 residues. The chain's CDR3 is CASSSGTVIYNEQFF. DNA of the CDR3: TGTGCCAGCAGCTCCGGGACAGTCATCTACAATGAGCAGTTCTTC. Full variable domain (outside the CDR3, taken from reference TRBV7-9 and TRBJ2-1): DTGVSQNPRHKITKRGQNVTFRCDPISEHNRLYWYRQTLGQGPEFLTYFQNEAQLEKSRLLSDRFSAERPKGSFSTLEIQRTEQGDSAMYLCASSSGTVIYNEQFFGPGTRLTVL.

The chain combines TRBV15 with TRBJ2-7; 11 positions agree with TRBD2. The CDR3 totals 15 residues. V lost 0 bases to trimming and J lost 6 bases; unmatched junction nucleotides: 4. CDR1 and CDR2 (germline): LNHNV, YYDKDF (reference sequence). The CDR3 coding sequence is TGTGCCACCAGCAGAGATCTAGCGGGAGGTCTCGAGCAGTACTTC. Translated, it gives CATSRDLAGGLEQYF.

The rearrangement links TRBV5-5 to TRBJ2-7; 11 bases match TRBD2. CDR3 length: 15 residues. CDR1 and CDR2 from the germline V gene are SGHKS and YYEKEE (reference sequence). The J segment lost 4 bases and the V segment lost 2 bases, leaving 5 bases of the junction unmatched. DNA of the CDR3: TGTGCCAGCAGCTTTACTAGCGGGAGTCCGTACGAGCAGTACTTC. Translating it yields CASSFTSGSPYEQYF.

The chain has TRBV2 and TRBJ2-5, with 8 bases aligning to TRBD1. The CDR3 runs 15 residues. Germline V gene data show CDR1 as SNHLY and CDR2 as FYNNEI. J gave up 5 bases and V 6 bases, and 11 bases lay outside the gene matches. In DNA, the CDR3 is TGTGCCAGCAGGCAGGACAGGGTCCAGCCTGAGACCCAGTACTTC. This encodes CASRQDRVQPETQYF.

V is TRBV28 and J is TRBJ2-3; perhaps TRBD1 as D (6 bases). V was trimmed by 10 bases and J by 0 bases, leaving 17 bases between them. This CDR3 region has 15 residues. Germline lookup yields CDR1 MDHEN and CDR2 SYDVKM. The chain's CDR3 is CANSAGTQSTDTQYF. CDR3 coding DNA: TGTGCCAACTCAGCCGGGACACAAAGCACAGATACGCAGTATTTT.

The chain uses TRBV6-5 and TRBJ2-7; possible D gene TRBD2, 6 bases. Trimming cost V 2 bases and J 2 bases, with 7 bases left between them. The CDR3 has 13 residues. Germline-derived CDR1 and CDR2 are MNHEY and SVGAGI. CDR3 protein: CASSYGLTYEQYF. Written as DNA, the CDR3 is TGTGCCAGCAGTTACGGACTAACCTACGAGCAGTACTTC.

The chain employs TRBV6-5 and TRBJ2-7; 7 positions agree with TRBD2. Looked up from germline, CDR1 is MNHEY and CDR2 is SVGAGI. There are 15 residues in the CDR3. Germline trimming cut 6 bases from V and 1 base from J; bases unmatched to any gene: 9. The CDR3 loop reads CASSPETGGSYEQYF. As DNA, the CDR3 is TGTGCCAGCAGCCCCGAGACGGGGGGATCCTACGAGCAGTACTTC.

V usage is TRBV19 and J usage is TRBJ2-1; TRBD2 might be the D (7 bases). The CDR3 loop spans 15 amino acids. V dropped 5 bases and J dropped 9 bases, with 20 bases sitting between them. Per the germline V gene, CDR1 is LNHDA and CDR2 is SQIVND (reference sequence). The CDR3 nucleotides are TGTGCCAGTAGTGCATATGGGGGAGGGGGTACTGAGCAGTTCTTC. This translates into CASSAYGGGGTEQFF.

This chain uses TRBV19 with TRBJ2-7, with D perhaps TRBD2 (6 bases). V gave up 3 bases and J gave up 9 bases, with 15 bases separating them. The CDR3 is 13 residues long. The germline gives CDR1 LNHDA, CDR2 SQIVND (reference sequence). CDR3: CASSIRQFGGQYF. Here the CDR3 DNA reads TGTGCCAGTAGTATCCGGCAGTTCGGGGGGCAGTACTTC.

The genes are TRBV29-1 and TRBJ2-3; tentatively, D is TRBD2 (6 bases). CDR1 and CDR2 from the germline V gene are SQVTM and ANQGSEA. Deletions cut 5 bases from V and 2 bases from J, with 14 bases between. This CDR3 region has 14 residues. The CDR3 is CSVTRDLYTDTQYF. The CDR3 coding sequence is TGCAGCGTTACACGGGACTTGTACACAGATACGCAGTATTTT.

This chain joins TRBV7-2 and TRBJ1-1; D is unresolved. Germline assignment: CDR1 SGHTA and CDR2 FQGNSA. The V end was cut by 2 bases, the J end by 4 bases, with 8 bases between. The CDR3 covers 13 residues. This CDR3 is CASSLFSGTEAFF. CDR3 nucleotide sequence: TGTGCCAGCAGCTTATTCTCGGGCACTGAAGCTTTCTTT.

V usage is TRBV29-1 and J usage is TRBJ2-2; D possibly corresponds to TRBD1 (6 bases). Per germline, CDR1 SQVTM and CDR2 ANQGSEA. CDR3 size: 13 residues. The V end lost 3 bases, the J end lost 4 bases, and 9 bases lay between the germline ends. Written as DNA, the CDR3 is TGCAGCGTTGATTCACAGGGCACCGGGGAGCTGTTTTTT. Its protein is CSVDSQGTGELFF.

The V call is TRBV7-2, the J call TRBJ1-2; D possibly corresponds to TRBD1 (5 bases). V was pared by 4 bases and J by 4 bases, with 10 bases between. The CDR3 has 13 residues. Germline assignment: CDR1 SGHTA and CDR2 FQGNSA. The CDR3 bases are TGTGCCAGCAGCTCTCAGGGTATCTATGGCTACACCTTC. Its protein is CASSSQGIYGYTF.